This T cell receptor beta chain originates from a study of blood T cells in healthy people across ages. Study results and caveats: Older age coincided with a roughly linear decline in TCR beta diversity per million T cells. The long-lived group displayed more naive CD4+ cells, plus higher diversity, than the aged donors did.

With regard to this clonotype: The antigen remains unidentified.

The second PCR ran roughly 6 to 11 cycles with a sample-barcoded 5' primer and J-beta primers. Each CDR3 protein gets one entry after TCRdb re-called the 5' RACE reads with MiXCR. Here the sample spans hundreds of thousands of distinct CDR3 sequences, roughly 44% being singletons. They isolated at least 7 million PBMCs from each sample. Total RNA was extracted at no less than 6 micrograms per sample. Germline loops: CDR1 MNHEY, CDR2 SMNVEV (reference sequence). J lost 12 bases, V lost 8 bases, and 10 bases had no gene match. This CDR3 contains 12 residues. This chain connects TRBV27 to TRBJ2-5; TRBD1 agrees at 9 bases. The sequence was collected from a man in his fifties or sixties in good health. The sequenced material came from blood. CDR3 amino acids: CASSTGGASKYF. The DNA for the CDR3 is TGTGCCAGCTCAACAGGGGGCGCCTCTAAGTACTTC.